The 18 T cell receptor beta chains below come from one sample, sequenced in a study of T cells in Graves' hyperthyroidism and ophthalmopathy. The investigators amplified TCR beta CDR3 regions from RNA transcripts. During a first-round RT-PCR of the TCR CDR3, the HTBI primer set was used. Each CDR3 protein gets one entry after TCRdb re-called the multiplex PCR reads with MiXCR. The table lists under 450,000 distinct CDR3 sequences, approximately 17% of them singletons. The sequencing sample was made of blood. The receptors derive from a woman under 40 with Graves' hyperthyroidism that later progressed to Graves' ophthalmopathy.

The J gene is TRBJ2-2, the V gene TRBV20-1, with 7 bases lining up with TRBD1. After removal of 0 bases from V and 4 bases from J, the junction contained 8 bases not matched to a gene. Germline V gives CDR1 DFQATT, CDR2 SNEGSKA (reference sequence). This CDR3 has 16 amino acids. The CDR3 is CSARDNRGRSTGELFF. The CDR3 DNA follows: TGCAGTGCTAGAGACAACAGGGGTAGGAGCACCGGGGAGCTGTTTTTT.

This clonotype came up many times. The chain joins TRBV7-9 to TRBJ2-5, with 9 positions matching TRBD1. Per germline, CDR1 SEHNR and CDR2 FQNEAQ (reference sequence). This CDR3 is built from 15 residues. Germline trimming cut 5 bases from V and 5 bases from J; bases unmatched to any gene: 9. CDR3 sequence (DNA): TGTGCCAGCAGCGTGCCGGGACAGGGTTGGGAGACCCAGTACTTC. It yields the protein CASSVPGQGWETQYF.

This clonotype showed up many times. The V and J genes are TRBV12-5 and TRBJ2-1; D call uncertain. Germline V gene sequence: CDR1 LGHNT, CDR2 FRNRAP. This CDR3 spans 13 amino acids. Trimming removed 6 bases from V and 0 bases from J, with 6 bases in between. CDR3 nucleotide sequence: TGTGCTAGTGGCCCGAGCTCCTACAATGAGCAGTTCTTC. This codes for CASGPSSYNEQFF.

This clonotype was seen a few times. The rearrangement uses TRBV18 and TRBJ2-1; 9 bases match TRBD2. The germline gives CDR1 KGHSH, CDR2 LQKENI. The CDR3 has 17 amino acids. Unmatched junction bases numbered 8, after V lost 1 base and J lost 4 bases. For the CDR3, the DNA is TGTGCCAGCTCACCACTTTCCGGACTAGCGACTTACAATGAGCAGTTCTTC. Its translation is CASSPLSGLATYNEQFF.

As concerns this clonotype: An end of the junction does not agree with germline; a read error may underlie this. V gene TRBV29-1 combines with J gene TRBJ2-7; D gene ambiguous. Germline V gene lookup returns CDR1 SQVTM and CDR2 ANQGSEA. This CDR3 contains 11 residues. Here the CDR3 reads CSVQESYEQYF. Written as DNA, the CDR3 is TGCAGCGTTCAAGAGTCCTACGAGCAGTACTTC.

This clonotype was seen only a few times. This chain links TRBV18 with TRBJ2-4; TRBD2 might be the D (6 bases). The CDR3 runs to 18 residues. Deletions cut 2 bases from V and 1 base from J, with 18 bases between. Germline V gives CDR1 KGHSH, CDR2 LQKENI. The CDR3 reads CASSPTTGRGLAKNIQYF. Written as DNA, the CDR3 is TGTGCCAGCTCACCAACCACAGGACGGGGGTTGGCCAAAAACATTCAGTACTTC.

The rearrangement joins TRBV5-1 to TRBJ1-2; D gene uncertain. Looked up from germline, CDR1 is SGHRS and CDR2 is YFSETQ. CDR3 length equals 16 residues. With 0 bases removed from V and 3 bases from J, the gap between germline ends came to 15 bases. This CDR3 reads CASSLEYGKSDYGYTF. CDR3 DNA sequence: TGCGCCAGCAGCTTGGAGTACGGAAAATCGGACTATGGCTACACCTTC.

This chain uses TRBV6-1 with TRBJ2-7, with a tentative D call TRBD2 (5 bases). This CDR3 contains 13 residues. V gave up 6 bases and J gave up 6 bases, with 15 bases separating them. The V gene's germline CDR1 is MNHNS and CDR2 SASEGT. The CDR3 nucleotides are TGTGCCAGCAGCCCTAGAACTAGTGGCGAGCAGTACTTC. Its translation is CASSPRTSGEQYF.

This clonotype was found many times. The gene calls are TRBV6-2 or TRBV6-3 and TRBJ2-7; 11 bases agree with TRBD2. V lost 10 bases to trimming and J lost 3 bases; unmatched junction nucleotides: 8. The germline CDR1 and CDR2 sequences are MNHEY and SVGEGT. The CDR3 loop spans 14 amino acids. The CDR3 DNA sequence: TGTGCCACCACCTGGGGGACTAGCGGCTACGAGCAGTACTTC. Protein sequence: CATTWGTSGYEQYF.

About this clonotype: The junction and the germline gene differ at one end; a read error may be behind it. The V gene is TRBV6-1, the J gene TRBJ2-6; 9 nucleotides match TRBD1. The CDR3 is made up of 17 amino acids. Looked up from germline, CDR1 is MNHNS and CDR2 is SASEGT. The CDR3 sequence is CVSKKQGATPGANVLTF. In DNA form, the CDR3 reads TGTGTCAGCAAAAAACAGGGGGCAACACCTGGGGCCAACGTCCTGACTTTC.

CDR3 nucleotide sequence: TGCAGCGTCCATGGGACATCGGCCTCCGAGCAGTACTTC. Its translation: CSVHGTSASEQYF. The gene calls are TRBV29-1 and TRBJ2-7, with D possibly being TRBD1 (6 bases). V was clipped by 6 bases and J by 6 bases, with 18 bases between them. In germline, CDR1 is SQVTM, CDR2 ANQGSEA. This CDR3 comprises 13 residues.

This clonotype occurred many times. The CDR3 protein is CATSDLGTGELFF. In DNA, the CDR3 is TGTGCCACCAGTGATTTGGGTACCGGGGAGCTGTTTTTT. The J gene is TRBJ2-2, the V gene TRBV24-1; D not resolved. Trimming took off 0 bases at V and 5 bases at J, with 3 bases between the two ends. The CDR3 runs 13 residues. CDR1 is KGHDR, CDR2 SFDVKD, per germline.

This clonotype showed up many times. The chain has TRBV11-2 and TRBJ1-3; possible D gene TRBD1, 5 bases. The CDR3 totals 15 residues. Trimming removed 1 base from V and 3 bases from J, with 10 bases in between. From germline, CDR1 is SGHAT and CDR2 FQNNGV. The CDR3 sequence: CASSLAGFGGNTIYF. CDR3 nucleotide sequence: TGTGCCAGCAGCTTAGCAGGGTTTGGTGGAAACACCATATATTTT.

This clonotype was observed at least ten times. The chain recombines TRBV2 with TRBJ2-5; either TRBD1 or TRBD2 may supply D (6 bases each). Germline lookup yields CDR1 SNHLY and CDR2 FYNNEI. Trimming took 2 bases from V and 6 from J, leaving 13 bases between them. The CDR3 extends over 14 amino acids. The CDR3 spells CASSEPARGQTQYF. The CDR3 DNA reads as TGTGCCAGCAGTGAACCGGCCCGGGGGCAGACCCAGTACTTC.

This clonotype was seen more than once but under ten times. The rearrangement uses TRBV9 and TRBJ2-7; 11 bases agree with TRBD1. Germline assignment: CDR1 SGDLS and CDR2 YYNGEE. This CDR3 spans 15 amino acids. The ends lost 4 bases at V and 3 bases at J; junction bases unmatched: 6. The DNA for the CDR3 is TGTGCCAGCAGCTCCGGGACAGGGGGAGGCTACGAGCAGTACTTC. Translating gives CASSSGTGGGYEQYF. The full variable domain, its missing parts supplied by reference TRBV9 and TRBJ2-7, is DSGVTQTPKHLITATGQRVTLRCSPRSGDLSVYWYQQSLDQGLQFLIQYYNGEERAKGNILERFSAQQFPDLHSELNLSSLELGDSALYFCASSSGTGGGYEQYFGPGTRLTVT.

This clonotype was seen repeatedly, ten times or more. J is TRBJ2-7 and V is TRBV28, with TRBD1 identical over 7 bases. The J segment lost 4 bases and the V segment lost 7 bases, leaving 7 bases of the junction unmatched. Germline CDR1 MDHEN, CDR2 SYDVKM. The CDR3 extends over 13 amino acids. The CDR3 nucleotides are TGTGCCAGCATCCCAGGGGGTCGATACGAGCAGTACTTC. This codes for CASIPGGRYEQYF.

The table lists this clonotype with many counts. V usage is TRBV14 and J usage is TRBJ1-4; D ambiguous. The CDR3 has 15 amino acids. Germline CDR1 reads SGHDN; CDR2 reads FVKESK. The ends were cut back, 0 bases at V and 0 bases at J, with 5 bases in the middle. CDR3 sequence (DNA): TGTGCCAGCAGCCAAGACGGAGCAACTAATGAAAAACTGTTTTTT. This sequence encodes CASSQDGATNEKLFF.

This clonotype showed up many times. This sequence joins TRBV15 and TRBJ2-5; 8 bases are shared with TRBD2. V lost 3 bases to trimming and J lost 5 bases; unmatched junction nucleotides: 2. Germline CDR1 LNHNV, CDR2 YYDKDF (reference sequence). There are 13 residues in the CDR3. CDR3 sequence reads: CATSSIAGETQYF. Written as DNA, the CDR3 is TGTGCCACCAGCAGTATAGCGGGGGAGACCCAGTACTTC.